This T cell receptor beta chain was profiled in a study of blood T cell repertoires in COVID-19 (dated by TCRdb to 2020 to 2021). Study-wide context: The collaborator samples originated in the United States, Italy and Spain and spanned the acute and convalescent phases of COVID-19. The prospective study material was composed of cDNA or gDNA derived from T cells, B-cell-depleted T cells, or PBMCs. The dataset comprised deeply sampled blood TCRbeta repertoires from subjects exposed to, actively infected with, or recovered from COVID-19. The repertoires were released in a freely available public database intended as a resource for research on the immune response to SARS-CoV-2. The samples were drawn from the first 160 participants of the ongoing ImmuneRACE study and from over 950 subjects provided by 6 global collaborators. A de-identified subject ID, COVID-19 status, age in years and sex were almost always included in the sample metadata. Where available, HLA class I and class II types were obtained from metadata supplied by the sample provider rather than from assay-based typing. General conclusions and limits of the study: Clinical and demographic metadata were provided uncurated, with the amount varying by source and participant.

The immunoSEQ Assay, a bias-controlled multiplex PCR, was used to amplify TCRbeta CDR3 regions from genomic DNA. The paper's processing steps were these. Within the assay, amplification of reference gene primers was used to estimate how many nucleated cells each sample contained. Sequence reads were collapsed and filtered to measure the absolute abundance of every unique TCRbeta CDR3 rearrangement. For each sample, productive Simpson clonality was calculated as the square root of Simpson's diversity index over productive rearrangements. This is the immuneACCESS table as TCRdb keeps it, with only in-frame sequences that have V and J called. A part of the clones is gone; compared with another copy, unresolved V genes explain less than half, and the rest is unexplained. V and J calls and clone size come straight from that table; D and trimming were deduced from the DNA. The sample has approximately 360,000 clones on record, 90% of them singletons. The ten largest clones add up to 6% to 7.5% of the sample.

For this clone: Its antigen has not been determined. It has no much larger one-base neighbor in the sample; base qualities were not kept.

The CDR3 contains 12 residues, cysteine and phenylalanine counted. CDR3 DNA is the only sequence kept; it has 36 bases, read in frame from the first base. Looking up the germline V gene yields CDR1 KGHSH and CDR2 LQKENI. Trimming at the junction amounts to 5 bases on V and 7 bases on J, and the germline ends lie 12 bases apart. Whole blood was collected in K2EDTA tubes by collaborating institutions according to the institutions' own protocols. For TCRbeta analysis, collaborators shipped samples as frozen whole blood, isolated PBMCs, or DNA extracted from either of those sample types. The receptor was isolated from a man between 18 and 35 years old with active or convalescent COVID-19. The V gene is TRBV18 and the J gene is TRBJ2-7, and the D gene may be TRBD2, 5 bases matching. The sample was peripheral blood. The nucleotide sequence reads as follows: TGTGCCAGCTCATCCCCCCCGGGGGAGCAGTACTTC. The encoded protein is CASSSPPGEQYF.